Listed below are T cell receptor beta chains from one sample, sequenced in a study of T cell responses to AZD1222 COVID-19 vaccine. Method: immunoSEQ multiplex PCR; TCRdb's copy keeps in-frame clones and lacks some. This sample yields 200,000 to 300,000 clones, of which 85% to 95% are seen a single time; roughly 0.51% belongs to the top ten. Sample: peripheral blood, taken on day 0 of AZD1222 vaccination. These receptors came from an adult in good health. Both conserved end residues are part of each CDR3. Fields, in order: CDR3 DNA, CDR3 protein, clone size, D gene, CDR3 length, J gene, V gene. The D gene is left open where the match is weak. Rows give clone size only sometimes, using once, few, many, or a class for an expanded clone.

DNA: TGTGCCAGCACCCCCTGGAAAGGGTTAACTTTCTTT
CDR3: CASTPWKGLTFF
size: .
D: .
length: 12
J: TRBJ1-1
V: TRBV28

DNA: TGTGCCAGCAGCTTGGGGGACAGGAACTATGGCTACACCTTC
CDR3: CASSLGDRNYGYTF
size: .
D: TRBD1
length: 14
J: TRBJ1-2
V: TRBV7-8

DNA: TGCGCCAGCAGCCAAGGTCGGGGCGATATGAACACTGAAGCTTTCTTT
CDR3: CASSQGRGDMNTEAFF
size: .
D: .
length: 16
J: TRBJ1-1
V: TRBV4-3

DNA: TGTGCCAGCACCATGACAGGGGAGTATGGTGAGCAGTTCTTC
CDR3: CASTMTGEYGEQFF
size: .
D: TRBD1
length: 14
J: TRBJ2-1
V: TRBV28

DNA: TGTGCCAGCAGTTTTCGGACAGGGACCCTGTGGACTGAAGCTTTCTTT
CDR3: CASSFRTGTLWTEAFF
size: .
D: TRBD1
length: 16
J: TRBJ1-1
V: TRBV27

DNA: TGTGCCAGCAGTCCGGACAGACTGATCTCTGGAAACACCATATATTTT
CDR3: CASSPDRLISGNTIYF
size: .
D: .
length: 16
J: TRBJ1-3
V: TRBV28

DNA: TGTGCCAGCAGTGAAGTGGGGTCCAAAAACATTCAGTACTTC
CDR3: CASSEVGSKNIQYF
size: .
D: .
length: 14
J: TRBJ2-4
V: TRBV2

DNA: TGTGCCAGCAGTTTGTCTGGAAACACCATATATTTT
CDR3: CASSLSGNTIYF
size: .
D: .
length: 12
J: TRBJ1-3
V: TRBV12-3/TRBV12-4

DNA: TGTGCCAGCACGAAGCGGGGGAACACCGGGGAGCTGTTTTTT
CDR3: CASTKRGNTGELFF
size: .
D: TRBD2
length: 14
J: TRBJ2-2
V: TRBV2

DNA: TGTGCCAGTCGACGGCGAGGGACAGCGAATAGCAATCAGCCCCAGCATTTT
CDR3: CASRRRGTANSNQPQHF
size: .
D: TRBD1
length: 17
J: TRBJ1-5
V: TRBV27

DNA: TGCGCCAGCAGCTTGTCAACGGACTGGTCGGGGGAGACCCAGTACTTC
CDR3: CASSLSTDWSGETQYF
size: .
D: .
length: 16
J: TRBJ2-5
V: TRBV5-1

DNA: TGTGCCAGCAGCCTCACGAGTCCCTACGAGCAGTACTTC
CDR3: CASSLTSPYEQYF
size: .
D: .
length: 13
J: TRBJ2-7
V: TRBV3-1/TRBV3-2

DNA: TGTGCCAGCAGCTTTAATGTAAGGGTTAGCGGGGAGCCAACCTACGAGCAGTACTTC
CDR3: CASSFNVRVSGEPTYEQYF
size: once
D: TRBD2
length: 19
J: TRBJ2-7
V: TRBV7-9

DNA: TGCAGCGTCAGGACTAGCGGGAGGGCCGGGGAGCAGTTCTTC
CDR3: CSVRTSGRAGEQFF
size: .
D: TRBD2
length: 14
J: TRBJ2-1
V: TRBV29-1

DNA: TGTGCCAGTAGTATGGGGGGTGGGGTGAAGCAGCCCCAGCATTTT
CDR3: CASSMGGGVKQPQHF
size: .
D: .
length: 15
J: TRBJ1-5
V: TRBV19

DNA: TGTGCCAGCAGCTTCCGTACCATATACAATGAGCAGTTCTTC
CDR3: CASSFRTIYNEQFF
size: .
D: .
length: 14
J: TRBJ2-1
V: TRBV5-5

DNA: TGTGCCAGCAGCGCAACAAGGAGAGGTACTGAAGCTTTCTTT
CDR3: CASSATRRGTEAFF
size: .
D: .
length: 14
J: TRBJ1-1
V: TRBV6-2/TRBV6-3

DNA: TGTGCCAGCAGTGAAGCTTTTGAGGGCACCATATATTTT
CDR3: CASSEAFEGTIYF
size: .
D: .
length: 13
J: TRBJ1-3
V: TRBV2

DNA: TGTGCCAGCAGTGCCGGGAACAGAAACACTGAAGCTTTCTTT
CDR3: CASSAGNRNTEAFF
size: .
D: .
length: 14
J: TRBJ1-1
V: TRBV2

DNA: TGTGCCAGCAGCCCCGGGACCCTAGTATACCAAGAGACCCAGTACTTC
CDR3: CASSPGTLVYQETQYF
size: .
D: .
length: 16
J: TRBJ2-5
V: TRBV7-9

DNA: TGTGCCAGCAGTTTAGGGGGACAGGAAGGGGAAAAACTGTTTTTT
CDR3: CASSLGGQEGEKLFF
size: .
D: TRBD1
length: 15
J: TRBJ1-4
V: TRBV28

DNA: TGTGCCACCAGCAGAGATCCGGCAGGGGTGGAAAAACTGTTTTTT
CDR3: CATSRDPAGVEKLFF
size: once
D: .
length: 15
J: TRBJ1-4
V: TRBV15

DNA: TGCGCCAGCAGCGGGGGACCGAATGGAAACACCATATATTTT
CDR3: CASSGGPNGNTIYF
size: few
D: .
length: 14
J: TRBJ1-3
V: TRBV4-1

DNA: TGTGCCAGCTCACCGTCCGTCGGGGACAGGGTGATGAGTGGCTACACCTTC
CDR3: CASSPSVGDRVMSGYTF
size: .
D: TRBD1
length: 17
J: TRBJ1-2
V: TRBV18

DNA: TGTGCCAGCAGCTTACGACAAAACACCGGGGAGCTGTTTTTT
CDR3: CASSLRQNTGELFF
size: once
D: .
length: 14
J: TRBJ2-2
V: TRBV5-8

DNA: TGTGCCAGCAGTGACAGCCTTTATGGCTACACCTTC
CDR3: CASSDSLYGYTF
size: few
D: .
length: 12
J: TRBJ1-2
V: TRBV2

DNA: TGTGCCACCAGTGATAGAGCCGGGACAGGGGGCCTCTGGGAGCAGTACTTC
CDR3: CATSDRAGTGGLWEQYF
size: .
D: TRBD1
length: 17
J: TRBJ2-7
V: TRBV24-1

DNA: TGCAGCTCTAACGGACAGGGGAGGTCCTACAATGAGCAGTTCTTC
CDR3: CSSNGQGRSYNEQFF
size: .
D: TRBD1
length: 15
J: TRBJ2-1
V: TRBV29-1

DNA: TGTGCCAGCAGTGAGACCCTTCCGGCCTACAATGAGCAGTTCTTC
CDR3: CASSETLPAYNEQFF
size: .
D: .
length: 15
J: TRBJ2-1
V: TRBV2

DNA: TGTGCCAGTAAAGGCAGGGGGTTTACCGGGGAGCTGTTTTTT
CDR3: CASKGRGFTGELFF
size: .
D: TRBD1
length: 14
J: TRBJ2-2
V: TRBV19

DNA: TGCGCCAGCAGCTGGGACAGGGGCGAGCAGTACTTC
CDR3: CASSWDRGEQYF
size: .
D: TRBD1
length: 12
J: TRBJ2-7
V: TRBV5-1

DNA: TGTGCCAGCAGTGGACAGAAAGAGACCCAGTACTTC
CDR3: CASSGQKETQYF
size: .
D: .
length: 12
J: TRBJ2-5
V: TRBV2

DNA: TGTGCCAGCAGCAAAGGGGAAGGGGAGCTGTTTTTT
CDR3: CASSKGEGELFF
size: .
D: .
length: 12
J: TRBJ2-2
V: TRBV9

DNA: TGTGCCAGCGGGGGCTATAATTCACCCCTCCACTTT
CDR3: CASGGYNSPLHF
size: .
D: .
length: 12
J: TRBJ1-6
V: TRBV6-1

DNA: TGTGCCAGCAGCAACGGACCTAACACTGAAGCTTTCTTT
CDR3: CASSNGPNTEAFF
size: .
D: .
length: 13
J: TRBJ1-1
V: TRBV6-5

DNA: TGTGCCAGCAGCCAAGTGGCGGACACCGGGGAGCTGTTTTTT
CDR3: CASSQVADTGELFF
size: .
D: .
length: 14
J: TRBJ2-2
V: TRBV3-1/TRBV3-2

DNA: TGTGCCAGCAGCTCCTCTCCGAGCTCCTATAATTCACCCCTCCACTTT
CDR3: CASSSSPSSYNSPLHF
size: .
D: .
length: 16
J: TRBJ1-6
V: TRBV5-4

DNA: TGTGCCATCAGTGAGTCGATCCTAGCTGACTTGAGGGAGCAGTACTTC
CDR3: CAISESILADLREQYF
size: .
D: .
length: 16
J: TRBJ2-7
V: TRBV10-3

DNA: TGTGCCAGCAGTGCAGGGAACTACGAGCAGTACTTC
CDR3: CASSAGNYEQYF
size: .
D: .
length: 12
J: TRBJ2-7
V: TRBV25-1

DNA: TGTGCCAGCAGTTTGGAGGGCGGACTTCGTGAAAAACTGTTTTTT
CDR3: CASSLEGGLREKLFF
size: .
D: .
length: 15
J: TRBJ1-4
V: TRBV28

DNA: TGTGCCAGCATCCCGACAGGGGTTTCCTACGAGCAGTACTTC
CDR3: CASIPTGVSYEQYF
size: .
D: TRBD1
length: 14
J: TRBJ2-7
V: TRBV28

DNA: TGTGCCAGCAGCCCACTAGCGGGGGAGACAGATACGCAGTATTTT
CDR3: CASSPLAGETDTQYF
size: .
D: TRBD2
length: 15
J: TRBJ2-3
V: TRBV7-9

DNA: TGTGCCAGTCGCCGCGACAGGGGTGAATACAATGAGCAGTTCTTC
CDR3: CASRRDRGEYNEQFF
size: .
D: TRBD1
length: 15
J: TRBJ2-1
V: TRBV19

DNA: TGTGCCAGCTGGGGCACCTTCTCAGAGCAGTACTTC
CDR3: CASWGTFSEQYF
size: .
D: .
length: 12
J: TRBJ2-7
V: TRBV6-5

DNA: TGTGCCAGCGGGAGGGGTTCCCTCACAGATACGCAGTATTTT
CDR3: CASGRGSLTDTQYF
size: .
D: TRBD2
length: 14
J: TRBJ2-3
V: TRBV6-5

DNA: TGTGCCACCAGCAGGGACCCCGGACAGTTCATAAATGGCTACACCTTC
CDR3: CATSRDPGQFINGYTF
size: .
D: .
length: 16
J: TRBJ1-2
V: TRBV15

DNA: TGTGCCAGCTCACCCGTGGGTAATCAGCCCCAGCATTTT
CDR3: CASSPVGNQPQHF
size: .
D: .
length: 13
J: TRBJ1-5
V: TRBV18

DNA: TGTGCCAGCAGTTTTGGGACTAGAAACGAGCAGTACTTC
CDR3: CASSFGTRNEQYF
size: .
D: TRBD2
length: 13
J: TRBJ2-7
V: TRBV28

DNA: TGTGCCAGCAGTTTAACAGGGGGCAACTATGGCTACACCTTC
CDR3: CASSLTGGNYGYTF
size: .
D: TRBD1
length: 14
J: TRBJ1-2
V: TRBV28